One and the same sample provided the 9 T cell receptor beta chains below, sequenced in a study of T cell responses to AZD1222 COVID-19 vaccine. Method: immunoSEQ multiplex PCR; TCRdb's copy keeps in-frame clones and lacks some. The sample carries 150,000 to 250,000 clones, 85% to 95% recorded once. The sample here was peripheral blood, taken 28 days after the second AZD1222 dose. The receptors here all came from an adult who received the AZD1222 COVID-19 vaccine.

The genes are TRBV2 and TRBJ2-3, with no clear D. This CDR3 comprises 10 residues. Deletions cut 8 bases from V and 7 bases from J, with 7 bases between. The V gene's germline CDR1 is SNHLY and CDR2 FYNNEI. The CDR3 protein is CASLRNTQYF. CDR3 DNA: TGTGCCAGCCTAAGAAATACGCAGTATTTT.

This chain links TRBV19 with TRBJ1-1; no definite D call. CDR1 is LNHDA and CDR2 is SQIVND in the germline V gene (reference sequence). The CDR3 is 13 amino acids. Trimming removed 7 bases at V and 5 bases at J, with 14 bases between. The DNA for the CDR3 is TGTGCCAGTATGAACGTCGGTTTTACTGAAGCTTTCTTT. This sequence encodes CASMNVGFTEAFF.

The V gene is TRBV9, the J gene TRBJ1-2, with TRBD1 matching 8 bases. The germline CDR1 and CDR2 sequences are SGDLS and YYNGEE. J gave up 7 bases and V 3 bases, and 8 bases lay outside the gene matches. This CDR3 region has 14 residues. CDR3 region: CASSDGTGTFGYTF. CDR3 DNA sequence: TGTGCCAGCAGCGACGGGACAGGAACTTTTGGCTACACCTTC.

CDR3 sequence reads: CASSLTPGDRVGYTF. CDR3 DNA: TGTGCCAGCAGCTTGACCCCCGGGGACAGGGTCGGCTACACCTTC. The chain couples TRBV7-8 to TRBJ1-2; 9 bases line up with TRBD1. Trimming took 3 bases from V and 8 from J; bases not matched to a gene: 10. The CDR3 extends over 15 amino acids. Germline V gene sequence: CDR1 SGHVS, CDR2 FQNEAQ. Variable domain in full (rest from reference TRBV7-8 and TRBJ1-2): GAGVSQSPRYKVAKRGQDVALRCDPISGHVSLFWYQQALGQGPEFLTYFQNEAQLDKSGLPSDRFFAERPEGSVSTLKIQRTQQEDSAVYLCASSLTPGDRVGYTFGSGTRLTVV.

The chain combines TRBV2 with TRBJ1-5; D is perhaps TRBD1 (5 bases). This CDR3 comprises 13 residues. The germline CDR1 and CDR2 sequences are SNHLY and FYNNEI. V gave up 9 bases and J gave up 2 bases, with 11 bases separating them. CDR3 region: CASSTAGNQPQHF. As DNA, the CDR3 is TGTGCCAGTTCGACAGCGGGCAATCAGCCCCAGCATTTT.

This clone was counted a single time. The V gene is TRBV19, the J gene TRBJ1-2; D is unclear. Germline V gene sequence: CDR1 LNHDA, CDR2 SQIVND (reference sequence). The CDR3 is 16 residues long. Trimming removed 3 bases at V and 0 bases at J, with 14 bases between. Written as DNA, the CDR3 is TGTGCCAGTAGTATTTCCCGCTTAGGAGCTAACTATGGCTACACCTTC. Residues: CASSISRLGANYGYTF. Full variable domain (rest looked up from reference TRBV19 and TRBJ1-2): DGGITQSPKYLFRKEGQNVTLSCEQNLNHDAMYWYRQDPGQGLRLIYYSQIVNDFQKGDIAEGYSVSREKKESFPLTVTSAQKNPTAFYLCASSISRLGANYGYTFGSGTRLTVV.

V gene TRBV19 combines with J gene TRBJ2-1; TRBD1 agrees at 10 bases. Germline CDR1 reads LNHDA; CDR2 reads SQIVND (reference sequence). The CDR3 sequence is 15 residues long. The V and J ends lost 7 bases and 6 bases, in that order; junction bases with no gene match: 9. The CDR3 nucleotides are TGTGCCAGTACCGGGCGGGACAGGGGACCCAATGAGCAGTTCTTC. Translating it yields CASTGRDRGPNEQFF.

V gene TRBV7-6 combines with J gene TRBJ2-2, with TRBD1 as a possible D gene (6 bases). The V gene's germline CDR1 is SGHVS and CDR2 FNYEAQ. The CDR3 is made up of 15 amino acids. The germline V and J ends were trimmed by 3 bases and 5 bases, with 13 bases remaining between them. The CDR3 bases are TGTGCCAGCAGCTTCTGGACAGAGGGGACCGGGGAGCTGTTTTTT. Its translation is CASSFWTEGTGELFF.

The chain couples TRBV5-1 to TRBJ1-5, with TRBD1 as a possible D gene (5 bases). CDR3 size: 15 residues. Trimming removed 2 bases at V and 0 bases at J, with 9 bases between. CDR1 and CDR2 (germline): SGHRS, YFSETQ. As DNA, the CDR3 is TGCGCCAGCAGCTTTGGGGGGAGTAGCAATCAGCCCCAGCATTTT. It is translated as CASSFGGSSNQPQHF.